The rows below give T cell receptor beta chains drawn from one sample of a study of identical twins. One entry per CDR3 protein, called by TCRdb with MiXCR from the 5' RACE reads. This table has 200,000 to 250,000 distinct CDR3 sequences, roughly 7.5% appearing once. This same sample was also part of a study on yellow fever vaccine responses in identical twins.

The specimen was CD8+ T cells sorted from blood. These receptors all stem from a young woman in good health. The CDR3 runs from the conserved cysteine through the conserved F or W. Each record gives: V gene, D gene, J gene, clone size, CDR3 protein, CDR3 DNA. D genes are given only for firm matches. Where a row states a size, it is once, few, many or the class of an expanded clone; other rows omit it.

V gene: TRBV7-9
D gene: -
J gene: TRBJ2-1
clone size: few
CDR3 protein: CASSLGGIPHEQFF
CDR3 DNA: TGTGCCAGCAGCTTAGGGGGCATACCCCATGAGCAGTTCTTC

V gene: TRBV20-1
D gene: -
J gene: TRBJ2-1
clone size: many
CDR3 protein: CSARDLGFDEQFF
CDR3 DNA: TGCAGTGCTAGAGATTTAGGATTTGATGAGCAGTTCTTC

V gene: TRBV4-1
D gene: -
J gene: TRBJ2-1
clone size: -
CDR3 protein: CASSQGWGNEQFF
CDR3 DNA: TGCGCCAGCAGCCAAGGGTGGGGCAATGAGCAGTTCTTC

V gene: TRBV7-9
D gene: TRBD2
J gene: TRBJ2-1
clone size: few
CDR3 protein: CASSGSGGSSYNEQFF
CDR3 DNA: TGTGCCAGCAGCGGGAGTGGCGGGAGCTCCTACAATGAGCAGTTCTTC

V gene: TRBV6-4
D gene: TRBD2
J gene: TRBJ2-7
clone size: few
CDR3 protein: CASSTNLLAGVSEQYF
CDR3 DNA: TGTGCCAGCAGCACCAACCTACTAGCGGGAGTCTCCGAGCAGTACTTC

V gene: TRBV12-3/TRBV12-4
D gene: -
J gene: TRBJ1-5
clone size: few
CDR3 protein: CASTVTWGPGQPQHF
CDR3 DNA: TGTGCCAGCACCGTCACATGGGGGCCGGGTCAGCCCCAGCATTTT

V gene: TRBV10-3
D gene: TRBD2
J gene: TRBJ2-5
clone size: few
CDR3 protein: CATLVSGGVQETQYF
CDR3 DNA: TGTGCCACCCTGGTTAGCGGGGGGGTCCAAGAGACCCAGTACTTC

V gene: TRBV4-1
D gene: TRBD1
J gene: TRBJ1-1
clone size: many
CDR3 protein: CASSQGTGALSSNTEAFF
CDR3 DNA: TGCGCCAGCAGCCAAGGGACAGGGGCTTTATCATCGAACACTGAAGCTTTCTTT

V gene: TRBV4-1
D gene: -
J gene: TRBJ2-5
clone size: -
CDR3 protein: CASSQSGEGETQYF
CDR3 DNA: TGCGCCAGCAGCCAATCAGGGGAAGGAGAGACCCAGTACTTC

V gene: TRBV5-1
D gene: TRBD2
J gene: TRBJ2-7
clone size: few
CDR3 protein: CASSLRALADEQYF
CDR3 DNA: TGCGCCAGCAGCTTGAGGGCACTAGCGGACGAGCAGTACTTC

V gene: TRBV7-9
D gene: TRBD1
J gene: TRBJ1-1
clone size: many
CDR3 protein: CASSLSGTGQNTEAFF
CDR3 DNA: TGTGCCAGCAGCTTATCGGGGACAGGGCAGAACACTGAAGCTTTCTTT

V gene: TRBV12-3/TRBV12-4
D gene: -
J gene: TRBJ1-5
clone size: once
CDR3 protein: CASSYAYLTGNQPQHF
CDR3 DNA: TGTGCCAGCAGTTACGCCTACTTAACAGGGAATCAGCCCCAGCATTTT

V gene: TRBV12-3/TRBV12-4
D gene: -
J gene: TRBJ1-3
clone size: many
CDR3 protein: CASSFGGTGNTIYF
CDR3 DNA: TGTGCCAGCAGTTTCGGGGGAACTGGAAACACCATATATTTT

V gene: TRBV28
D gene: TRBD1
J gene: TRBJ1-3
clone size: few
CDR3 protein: CASSFGTGDIRSGNTIYF
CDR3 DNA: TGTGCCAGCAGCTTTGGCACAGGGGACATTCGCTCTGGAAACACCATATATTTT

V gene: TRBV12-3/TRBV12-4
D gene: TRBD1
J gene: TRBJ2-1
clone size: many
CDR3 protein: CASSSPRDRVLQRGHNEQFF
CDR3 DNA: TGTGCCAGCAGTTCCCCCCGGGACAGGGTTCTTCAAAGGGGACACAATGAGCAGTTCTTC

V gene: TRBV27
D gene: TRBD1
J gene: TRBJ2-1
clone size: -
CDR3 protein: CASTRKGTGGVEQFF
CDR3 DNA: TGTGCCAGCACACGAAAAGGGACAGGGGGTGTTGAGCAGTTCTTC

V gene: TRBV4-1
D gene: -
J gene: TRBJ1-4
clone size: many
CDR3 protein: CASSHFWRGNEKLFF
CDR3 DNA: TGCGCCAGCAGCCACTTTTGGCGGGGGAATGAAAAACTGTTTTTT

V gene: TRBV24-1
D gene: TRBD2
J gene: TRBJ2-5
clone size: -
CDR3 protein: CATSDTTSGIDQETQYF
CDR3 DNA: TGTGCCACCAGTGATACGACTAGCGGGATTGACCAAGAGACCCAGTACTTC

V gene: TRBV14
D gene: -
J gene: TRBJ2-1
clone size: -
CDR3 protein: CASNLAGTQDFSYNEQFF
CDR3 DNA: TGTGCCAGCAACCTAGCCGGGACTCAGGATTTCTCCTACAATGAGCAGTTCTTC

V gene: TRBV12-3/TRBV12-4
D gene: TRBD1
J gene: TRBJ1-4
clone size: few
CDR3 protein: CASTSGTGTEKLFF
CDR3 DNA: TGTGCCAGCACCTCCGGGACAGGGACTGAAAAACTGTTTTTT

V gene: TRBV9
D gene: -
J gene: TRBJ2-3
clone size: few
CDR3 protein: CASSDGRVPDTQYF
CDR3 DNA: TGTGCCAGCAGCGACGGACGTGTCCCAGATACGCAGTATTTT

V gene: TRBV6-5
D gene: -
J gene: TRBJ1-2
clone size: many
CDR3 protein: CASSYSLGVWYYGYTF
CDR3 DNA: TGTGCCAGCAGTTACTCATTGGGGGTATGGTACTATGGCTACACCTTC

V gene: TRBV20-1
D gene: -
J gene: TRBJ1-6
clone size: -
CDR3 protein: CSARPEGTPLHF
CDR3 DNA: TGCAGTGCTAGGCCTGAGGGAACACCCCTCCACTTT

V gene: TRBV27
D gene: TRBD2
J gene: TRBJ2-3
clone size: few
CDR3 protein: CATGDYQSTDTQYF
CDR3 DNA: TGTGCCACCGGGGACTACCAAAGCACAGATACGCAGTATTTT

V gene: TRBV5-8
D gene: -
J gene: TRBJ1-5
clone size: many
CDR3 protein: CASSPRGFGNQPQHF
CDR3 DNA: TGTGCCAGCAGCCCCAGGGGATTTGGCAATCAGCCCCAGCATTTT

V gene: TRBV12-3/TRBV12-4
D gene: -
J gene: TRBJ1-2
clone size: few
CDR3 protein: CASQSRSYGYTF
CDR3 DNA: TGTGCCAGCCAGTCGAGGAGCTATGGCTACACCTTC

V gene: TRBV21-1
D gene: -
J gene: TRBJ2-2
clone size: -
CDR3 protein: CASSPINRGDTGELFF
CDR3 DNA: TGTGCCAGCAGCCCAATTAACAGGGGGGACACCGGGGAGCTGTTTTTT

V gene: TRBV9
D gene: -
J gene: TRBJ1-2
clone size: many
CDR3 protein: CASSAVRGSGYGYTF
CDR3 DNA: TGTGCCAGCAGCGCCGTTCGAGGGAGTGGGTATGGCTACACCTTC